Sequencing of this TCR beta chain was carried out in a study of blood T cell dynamics during melanoma immunotherapy. Overall study context: Standard first-line treatment here was pembrolizumab or nivolumab plus ipilimumab in metastatic melanoma.

Using immunoSEQ multiplex PCR, the repertoire was profiled, and TCRdb retains in-frame clones only, with some absent. The data hold some 14,000 clones, with around 86% observed a single time. Regarding this clone: The antigen remains undetermined.

General study findings and limits: The study could not tell melanoma-specific clones from general immune activation.

The time point was: pre-treatment baseline. Prior systemic cancer therapy, immunosuppressant use and other active malignancies excluded patients. Per germline, CDR1 MGHRA and CDR2 YSYEKL. The CDR3 sequence is 14 residues long. The ends were cut back, 4 bases at V and 2 bases at J, with 11 bases in the middle. The sequencing here drew on blood, taken from a patient treated with checkpoint blockade. This TCR was sampled from a human donor with melanoma. This chain uses TRBV4-1 with TRBJ1-2; D is perhaps TRBD1 (6 bases). The CDR3 is CASSPQQGNYGYTF. In DNA, the CDR3 is TGCGCCAGCAGCCCCCAACAGGGAAACTATGGCTACACCTTC.